This T cell receptor (beta chain) derives from a study of cytotoxic CD8 clonotypes in ibrutinib-treated CLL. Produced via immunoSEQ multiplex PCR; TCRdb's table is partial and in-frame only. The table lists 65,000 to 95,000 clones, 85% to 90% of them singletons. CDR1 and CDR2 (germline): LNHDA, SQIVND (reference sequence). This CDR3 is 13 amino acids long. V gave up 5 bases and J gave up 7 bases, with 11 bases separating them. This clone was observed a few times. The clonotype was recovered from a human donor with chronic lymphocytic leukemia. Sequencing was performed on PBMCs, taken before ibrutinib treatment. The rearrangement joins TRBV19 to TRBJ1-4; a weak D match, TRBD1 (5 bases). DNA for the CDR3: TGTGCCAGTAGTGTCCAGGGAGGTGAAAAACTGTTTTTT. This sequence encodes CASSVQGGEKLFF.